The entry below gives a single T cell receptor (beta chain) sequence along with its context. No antigen is known for it. The sample holds no much larger clone one base away, and base qualities are not on file. The CDR3 starts with the cysteine, ends with the phenylalanine, and has 12 residues. Only CDR3 DNA remains: 36 bases, in frame from the first base. Cut back by 1 base and 7 bases, the V and J ends lie 6 bases apart. The data originate from a study of T cell responses to AZD1222 COVID-19 vaccine (dated by TCRdb to about 2021). Regarding the complete study: AZD1222 recipients with second doses at about 4 weeks or about 12 weeks were pooled, because spike-specific TCR depth and breadth did not differ between schedules. TCR sequencing covered fewer than 250 trial participants: 207 given two doses of AZD1222 and 26 given two doses of MenACWY control vaccine. Enrollment into the trials was organized by age into subgroups of 18-55, 56-69 and 70-plus years, and those subgroups contained 148, 28 and 57 TCR-sequenced participants, respectively. General findings and caveats noted by the study authors: Most participants were white British and females outnumbered males, and the authors suggested that clonal diversity may have been underestimated. Nearly half of unique spike-specific TCRs reportedly recognized epitopes outside regions mutated in the B.1.351 and B.1.1.7 variants. Spike-specific TCR breadth and depth rose significantly after two AZD1222 doses compared with day 0 and with MenACWY recipients. The 56-69-year group was small, and its depth increase did not reach significance, likely because of low power. The whole spike protein was spanned by vaccine-associated CD4 TCRs, and dominant responses were seen in regions 160-218 and 743-854. Only five or six AZD1222 recipients were SARS-CoV-2 seropositive at baseline, limiting conclusions about previously exposed vaccinees. Because no day 14 peak-response samples were available, the repertoires could be characterized only after the peak T cell response.

The CDR3 regions of human TCRbeta chains were analyzed by immunosequencing. The study's own analysis went as follows. TCRs in the repertoires were matched against a reference library of SARS-CoV-2-specific TCRs that had been generated with the MIRA antigen-specificity platform. Breadth was defined as the fraction of unique TCRs that were SARS-CoV-2-associated, and depth was defined as the fraction of total T cells that were SARS-CoV-2-associated. Each spike-specific TCR was assigned to its reactive spike region and to a CD4 or CD8 class using the MIRA data. Log10-transformed breadth and depth values were compared by one-way ANOVA with Sidak's multiple comparisons tests. Sourced from immuneACCESS, this table was stored by TCRdb with only in-frame sequences that have V and J called. A share of the clones is absent; for the studies checked, an unresolved V gene accounts for under half, and the remainder has no known explanation. V and J calls and clone size are copied from that table; D and trimming were computed from the DNA. Here the sample has more than 95,000 clones; nearly 95% occur a single time. Around 5% of the sample lies in the top ten.

What the time point label conveys for this sample: baseline before first vaccination. The vaccinee samples were drawn from two UK trials, COV001 and COV002, one of which was a single-blind randomized controlled phase 2/3 trial testing AZD1222 (ChAdOx1 nCoV-19) in healthy adults. For TCRbeta chain sequencing, PBMC samples from trial participants were taken at day 0 and at day 28 after the second dose. Recombination connected TRBV12-3 or TRBV12-4 to TRBJ2-3, with the D gene call left open. This TCR was recovered from an adult in good health. The sample was peripheral blood, taken on day 0 of AZD1222 vaccination. The sequenced DNA is TGTGCCAGCAGTTTAGGGTCAAATACGCAGTATTTT. This is translated as CASSLGSNTQYF.